The next 22 T cell receptor beta chains were all read from a single sample in a study of human T cells and chemical hapten exposure. TCRdb recomputed calls from the RACE reads with MiXCR, one row per CDR3 protein. The sample holds 57,000 or so distinct CDR3 sequences, roughly 10% seen once. Time point indicated: pre-sensitization, week 0. Treatment noted: therapeutic diphenylcyclopropenone sensitization with weekly scalp DPC. Here the sequenced sample was whole blood, taken in connection with sensitization to the hapten diphenylcyclopropenone (DPC). Receptors were obtained from a woman in her 40s with alopecia areata. Some clones in this sample may be carry-over from other donors' samples.

The chain links TRBV29-1 to TRBJ1-2; the D gene is possibly TRBD1 (6 bases). The germline V gene encodes CDR1 SQVTM and CDR2 ANQGSEA. With 5 bases removed from V and 7 bases from J, the gap between germline ends came to 20 bases. This CDR3 has 14 amino acids. The CDR3 region is CSVRPEGGGGGYTF. Written as DNA, the CDR3 is TGCAGCGTTCGCCCCGAGGGGGGCGGGGGTGGCTACACCTTC.

This clonotype was picked up many times. The V gene is TRBV20-1, the J gene TRBJ2-1; D is unclear. The CDR3 length is 13 residues. Germline values: CDR1 DFQATT, CDR2 SNEGSKA (reference sequence). Trimming shortened V by 1 base and J by 13 bases, and 17 bases separated the two germline ends. The CDR3 is CSARAPQGRLQFF. The CDR3 DNA reads TGCAGTGCTAGAGCCCCCCAAGGCCGTCTTCAGTTCTTC.

This clonotype turned up a few times. The chain combines TRBV12-3 or TRBV12-4 with TRBJ2-7; 9 positions match TRBD2. V dropped 6 bases and J dropped 4; count of bases not matched to a gene: 7. CDR3 length equals 14 residues. CDR3 region: CASRLGSGSYEQYF. As DNA, the CDR3 is TGTGCCAGCAGGTTGGGTAGCGGGAGTTACGAGCAGTACTTC.

This clonotype was seen many times. The chain couples TRBV9 to TRBJ2-7, with D possibly matching TRBD1 (6 bases). Germline CDR1 reads SGDLS; CDR2 reads YYNGEE. With 3 bases removed from V and 1 base from J, the gap between germline ends came to 11 bases. CDR3 length equals 14 residues. The CDR3 region has the DNA TGTGCCAGCAGCGCCGTCGGACAGTCCTACGAGCAGTACTTC. It yields the protein CASSAVGQSYEQYF. The whole variable domain, filled in from reference TRBV9 and TRBJ2-7, reads DSGVTQTPKHLITATGQRVTLRCSPRSGDLSVYWYQQSLDQGLQFLIQYYNGEERAKGNILERFSAQQFPDLHSELNLSSLELGDSALYFCASSAVGQSYEQYFGPGTRLTVT.

V gene TRBV11-2 combines with J gene TRBJ2-5, with D unclear. This CDR3 has 11 amino acids. CDR1 SGHAT and CDR2 FQNNGV come from the germline V gene. Deletions cut 3 bases from V and 7 bases from J, with 6 bases between. The CDR3, as DNA: TGTGCCAGCAGCTTGTCAAGGACCCAGTACTTC. It specifies CASSLSRTQYF.

This clonotype has just a few counts. The V gene is TRBV20-1, the J gene TRBJ2-7; D gene ambiguous. Germline V gives CDR1 DFQATT, CDR2 SNEGSKA (reference sequence). The CDR3 consists of 11 residues. The V gene lost 3 bases and the J gene lost 5 bases, with 8 bases spanning the gap. The CDR3 bases are TGCAGTGCTAGCGCAAGGGACGAGCAGTACTTC. Translation gives CSASARDEQYF.

The J gene is TRBJ2-7, the V gene TRBV12-2; TRBD1 reflects the table's D call only, with no check against the DNA. TRBV12-2 is noted as a pseudogene. The length of the CDR3 is 13 residues. The CDR3 reads CASRPLVRGLKYF. CDR3 nucleotides: TGTGCAAGTCGCCCCCTGGTGAGGGGGCTGAAGTACTTC.

This clonotype showed up just a few times. The J gene is TRBJ1-2, the V gene TRBV7-2; D ambiguous. CDR1 is SGHTA, CDR2 FQGNSA, per germline. Trimming removed 1 base at V and 4 bases at J, with 10 bases between. This CDR3 is 14 amino acids long. The CDR3 DNA reads TGTGCCAGCAGCTTAGATCCAGGATCCTATGGCTACACCTTC. Translating it yields CASSLDPGSYGYTF.

The chain combines TRBV11-2 with TRBJ2-5; 9 positions agree with TRBD2. This CDR3 is 14 amino acids long. From germline, CDR1 is SGHAT and CDR2 FQNNGV. Trimming removed 3 bases from V and 3 bases from J; junction bases left unmatched: 2. The CDR3 here is CASSFKRGEETQYF. DNA for the CDR3: TGTGCCAGCAGCTTCAAGCGGGGGGAAGAGACCCAGTACTTC.

This clonotype was recorded once. The junction shows a germline mismatch at one end, possibly a read error. The chain joins TRBV15 to TRBJ2-7; 7 positions match TRBD2. Germline values: CDR1 LNHNV, CDR2 YYDKDF (reference sequence). The CDR3 has 17 amino acids. For the CDR3, the DNA is TGTGTCACCAGCAGAGAAGCCCCGGGGGAGGGCGGCGCCGAGCAGTACTTC. Protein product: CVTSREAPGEGGAEQYF.

The chain combines TRBV19 with TRBJ2-1; 11 positions match TRBD2. The CDR3 runs to 14 residues. After removal of 6 bases from V and 7 bases from J, the junction contained 5 bases not matched to a gene. Germline CDR1 and CDR2: LNHDA and SQIVND (reference sequence). The DNA of the CDR3 is TGTGCCAGTAGCCGACTAGCGGGACGGAATGAGCAGTTCTTC. Its translation: CASSRLAGRNEQFF.

This clonotype was detected ten times or more. V is TRBV2 and J is TRBJ1-1, with a possible D match to TRBD1 (6 bases). This CDR3 is built from 16 residues. Trimming pared 1 base from V and 4 bases from J, leaving 16 bases between. Germline V gene data show CDR1 as SNHLY and CDR2 as FYNNEI. In nucleotides, the CDR3 is TGTGCCAGCAGTGAAGGGGGGGCCAAGTGGGGCACTGAAGCTTTCTTT. This gives the protein CASSEGGAKWGTEAFF.

This chain joins TRBV4-3 and TRBJ1-3; D remains ambiguous. V lost 1 base and J 1 base, leaving 11 bases between the germline ends. CDR3 length: 16 residues. Germline values: CDR1 LGHNA, CDR2 YSLEER. The CDR3 DNA reads TGCGCCAGCAGCCAAGTACGGGGTTTATCTGGAAACACCATATATTTT. It codes for CASSQVRGLSGNTIYF.

This clonotype was seen only a few times. The gene calls are TRBV4-2 and TRBJ2-7, with D uncertain. Germline CDR1 and CDR2: LGHNA and YNFKEQ. This CDR3 is built from 13 residues. Trimming left V 0 bases short and J 6 bases short, with 9 bases between. CDR3 amino acids: CASSQDPASEQYF. CDR3 nucleotides: TGTGCCAGCAGCCAAGATCCGGCTAGCGAGCAGTACTTC.

The CDR3 reads CASSKVPAGTTYEQYF. The CDR3 region has the DNA TGTGCCAGCAGCAAAGTTCCAGCGGGGACCACCTACGAGCAGTACTTC. This sequence joins TRBV21-1 and TRBJ2-7; the table names TRBD2, a call not compared with the DNA. TRBV21-1 is recorded as a pseudogene. The CDR3 covers 16 residues.

This clonotype has ten or more counts. J is TRBJ1-5 and V is TRBV30, with D hard to call. The CDR3 totals 15 residues. V was cut by 0 bases and J by 3 bases, with 12 bases left in between. Germline assignment: CDR1 GTSNPN and CDR2 SVGIG (reference sequence). For the CDR3, the DNA is TGTGCCTGGAGTGTACGTGCGGGGTCCAATCAGCCCCAGCATTTT. This codes for CAWSVRAGSNQPQHF. Based on the CDR3 plus reference TRBV30 and TRBJ1-5, the full variable domain is SQTIHQWPATLVQPVGSPLSLECTVEGTSNPNLYWYRQAAGRGLQLLFYSVGIGQISSEVPQNLSASRPQDRQFILSSKKLLLSDSGFYLCAWSVRAGSNQPQHFGDGTRLSIL.

This sequence joins TRBV5-4 and TRBJ2-3, with unresolved D. Deletions cut 0 bases from V and 0 bases from J, with 8 bases between. There are 15 residues in the CDR3. Germline V gene lookup returns CDR1 SGHNT and CDR2 YYREEE (reference sequence). The CDR3 coding sequence is TGTGCCAGCAGCTTGGCAGGACCGAGCACAGATACGCAGTATTTT. Translating it yields CASSLAGPSTDTQYF.

The V call is TRBV6-1, the J call TRBJ1-2, with 8 bases fitting TRBD1. The CDR3 consists of 14 residues. Germline trimming cut 6 bases from V and 3 bases from J; bases unmatched to any gene: 6. CDR1 is MNHNS and CDR2 is SASEGT in the germline V gene. In nucleotides, the CDR3 is TGTGCCAGCAGCCCGGACAGGGCCGACTATGGCTACACCTTC. The encoded protein is CASSPDRADYGYTF.

This clonotype was counted between two and nine times. The CDR3 loop reads CASRTRTSGGGTDTQYF. CDR3 nucleotide sequence: TGTGCCAGCAGAACTCGGACTAGCGGGGGAGGCACAGATACGCAGTATTTT. The gene calls are TRBV6-2 or TRBV6-3 and TRBJ2-3; 13 nucleotides agree with TRBD2. The CDR3 spans 17 residues. The V segment lost 6 bases and the J segment 1 base; nucleotides outside the gene matches: 7. Per the germline V gene, CDR1 is MNHEY and CDR2 is SVGEGT.

This clonotype was seen a few times. The chain links TRBV5-1 to TRBJ1-4; D is ambiguous. Trimming took 7 bases from V and 0 from J, leaving 10 bases between them. There are 14 residues in the CDR3. CDR1 and CDR2 from the germline V gene are SGHRS and YFSETQ. DNA for the CDR3: TGCGCCAGCTCCCTCGGGTCAACTAATGAAAAACTGTTTTTT. The encoded protein is CASSLGSTNEKLFF.

The sample holds many counts of this clonotype. The rearrangement joins TRBV6-2 or TRBV6-3 to TRBJ2-7; D is perhaps TRBD1 (5 bases). Germline CDR1 is MNHEY and CDR2 is SVGEGT. The length of the CDR3 is 14 residues. V lost 8 bases and J 1 base, leaving 15 bases between the germline ends. The CDR3 region is CASCPMGQSYEQYF. CDR3 nucleotide sequence: TGTGCCAGCTGCCCCATGGGGCAGTCCTACGAGCAGTACTTC.

The genes are TRBV10-3 and TRBJ1-1; D not resolved. The V gene lost 10 bases and the J gene lost 1 base, with 13 bases spanning the gap. CDR1 ENHRY and CDR2 SYGVKD come from the germline V gene. There are 13 residues in the CDR3. CDR3 in amino acids: CATTAAENTEAFF. In DNA, the CDR3 is TGTGCCACCACCGCCGCGGAGAACACTGAAGCTTTCTTT.